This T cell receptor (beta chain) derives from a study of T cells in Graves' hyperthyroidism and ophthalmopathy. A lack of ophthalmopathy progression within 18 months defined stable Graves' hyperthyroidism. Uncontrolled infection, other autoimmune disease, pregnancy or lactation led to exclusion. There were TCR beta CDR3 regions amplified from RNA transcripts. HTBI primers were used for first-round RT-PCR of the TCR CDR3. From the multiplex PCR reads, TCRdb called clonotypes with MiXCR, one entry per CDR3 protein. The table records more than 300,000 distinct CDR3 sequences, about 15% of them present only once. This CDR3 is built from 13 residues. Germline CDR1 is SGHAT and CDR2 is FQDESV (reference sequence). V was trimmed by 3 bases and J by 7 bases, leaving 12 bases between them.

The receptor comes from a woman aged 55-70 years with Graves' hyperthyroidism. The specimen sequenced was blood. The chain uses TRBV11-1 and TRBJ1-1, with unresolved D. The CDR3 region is CASSLTPRGEAFF. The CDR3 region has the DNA TGTGCCAGCAGCTTGACCCCCCGGGGTGAAGCTTTCTTT.